This T cell receptor (beta chain) was recovered during a study of blood T cell repertoires in COVID-19. About the study: COVID-19 samples, acute and convalescent, were from the United States, Italy and Spain.

Assay used: immunoSEQ multiplex PCR; TCRdb lists only in-frame clones, some missing. The sample records roughly 91,000 clones, approximately 76% being singletons. The germline V gene encodes CDR1 DFQATT and CDR2 SNEGSKA (reference sequence). Trimming removed 3 bases from V and 3 bases from J, with 12 bases in between. The CDR3 consists of 14 residues. Input material: peripheral blood. The chain is built from TRBV20-1 and TRBJ1-5; D gene ambiguous. The source of this sequence is an older man with acute or convalescent COVID-19. CDR3: CSASSPGFNQPQHF. The CDR3 DNA is TGCAGTGCTAGTAGTCCCGGGTTCAATCAGCCCCAGCATTTT.